This TCR beta chain was recorded in a study of CD8 T cells in Susac syndrome. It was with random hexamers that about 0.45 to 1 ug RNA was reverse transcribed. A single record per CDR3 protein comes from TCRdb applying MiXCR to the immunoSEQ multiplex PCR reads. The repertoire holds around 130,000 distinct CDR3 sequences, with roughly 94% as singletons. This CDR3 has 14 residues. V lost 5 bases to trimming and J lost 9 bases, with 17 bases between them. In germline, CDR1 is LNHDA, CDR2 SQIVND (reference sequence). The T cells that were sequenced for TCR beta were CD8+ and CD4+ cells from blood. V usage is TRBV19 and J usage is TRBJ2-1; a possible D gene is TRBD2 (6 bases). The sample consisted of CD4+ T cells from PBMCs. The TCR comes from a human donor with multiple sclerosis. The CDR3 DNA reads as TGTGCCAGTAGTGTAGGTACGGGAGCGGGTGAGCAGTTCTTC. This codes for CASSVGTGAGEQFF. The entire variable domain, with the rest obtained from reference TRBV19 and TRBJ2-1, is as follows: DGGITQSPKYLFRKEGQNVTLSCEQNLNHDAMYWYRQDPGQGLRLIYYSQIVNDFQKGDIAEGYSVSREKKESFPLTVTSAQKNPTAFYLCASSVGTGAGEQFFGPGTRLTVL.